Listed below are T cell receptor beta chains from one sample, sequenced in a study of tumor-infiltrating lymphocytes in primary liver carcinoma. TCRdb re-derived calls from the multiplex PCR reads in MiXCR, one entry per CDR3 protein. The top ten hold roughly 10% of the sample, which has around 330,000 distinct CDR3 sequences, 65% seen once. Sequencing used peripheral blood. The source is a man in his forties or fifties with primary liver carcinoma and hepatitis B virus infection. Both conserved end residues are part of each CDR3. The D gene is left open where the match is weak. The size field is filled for only some rows; it gives once, few, many or a size class.

>TRBD1|TRBJ1-1|TRBV30|.
TGTGCCTGGAACCCGGACAGGATGAACACTGAAGCTTTCTTT
CAWNPDRMNTEAFF
>TRBD2|TRBJ2-7|TRBV28|.
TGTGCCAGCAGTTTACCGACTAGCGAAACCTACGAGCAGTACTTC
CASSLPTSETYEQYF
>.|TRBJ2-5|TRBV4-3|.
TGCGCCAGCAGCCAAAATGGACGACAAGAGACCCAGTACTTC
CASSQNGRQETQYF
>.|TRBJ2-3|TRBV4-2|many
TGTGCCAGCAGCCAGGGGGAGGATACGCAGTATTTT
CASSQGEDTQYF
>.|TRBJ1-1|TRBV6-6|many
TGTGCCAGCAGTTTAAAATCCGGGACTAAAAACACTGAAGCTTTCTTT
CASSLKSGTKNTEAFF
>.|TRBJ1-5|TRBV11-2|many
TGTGCCAGCAGCTTTGCAGGGGAGGGTCAGCCCCAGCATTTT
CASSFAGEGQPQHF
>.|TRBJ2-2|TRBV11-2|.
TGTGCCAGTAGCTTTGAGCAGATTTCAACCGGGGAGATGTTTTTT
CASSFEQISTGEMFF
>.|TRBJ2-1|TRBV29-1|.
TGCAGCGCGGCTCCGGGTCAGTCCTACAATGAGCAATTCTTC
CSAAPGQSYNEQFF
>.|TRBJ2-2|TRBV12-5|many
TGTGCTAGTGGTTTGCTCCCTGGCTCTATTGGATACACCGGGGAGCTGTTTTTT
CASGLLPGSIGYTGELFF
>.|TRBJ2-3|TRBV4-1|.
TGCGTCAGCAACCAAGGAACAGATACGCAGTATTTT
CVSNQGTDTQYF
>TRBD2|TRBJ2-7|TRBV30|.
TGTGCCTATAGGACTAGCGGGAGCTACGAGCAGTACTTC
CAYRTSGSYEQYF
>TRBD2|TRBJ2-1|TRBV4-3|once
TGCGCCAGCAGCCGAGAAGGTGCACTAGCGGGATTCAGTGAGCAGTTCTTC
CASSREGALAGFSEQFF
>.|TRBJ1-1|TRBV5-8|.
TGTGCCAGCAACACTAGAGGAACGCTGAACACTGAAGCTTTCTTT
CASNTRGTLNTEAFF
>.|TRBJ2-5|TRBV5-4|.
TGTGCCAGCAGCTGGGATACAGAGGGGACCCAGTACTTC
CASSWDTEGTQYF
>TRBD1|TRBJ1-1|TRBV6-5|many
TGTGCCAGCAGTTCCCCGGGACAGCTTGAAGCTTTCTTT
CASSSPGQLEAFF
>TRBD1|TRBJ2-1|TRBV6-5|.
TGTGCCAGCAGTTCGGGGACAGGGTACGATGAGCAGTTCTTC
CASSSGTGYDEQFF
>.|TRBJ1-1|TRBV6-1|.
TGTGCCAGCAGTGCAACAGGGACCACTGAAGCTTTCTTT
CASSATGTTEAFF
>.|TRBJ2-2|TRBV10-3|.
TGTGCCATCCGAGGACTGGGGAACACCGGGGAGCTGTTTTTT
CAIRGLGNTGELFF
>.|TRBJ2-2|TRBV28|once
TGTGCCAGCAGTTTAATTTCTGGCACAGCTCGCAGCGGGGAGCTGTTTTTT
CASSLISGTARSGELFF
>TRBD2|TRBJ2-7|TRBV18|.
TGTGCCAGCTCACCACCAAGGACTAGCTGGAACTACGAGCAGTACTTC
CASSPPRTSWNYEQYF
>.|TRBJ1-2|TRBV28|.
TGTGCCTGCAGTTTTGGCAGGGGATTGTATGGCTACACCTTC
CACSFGRGLYGYTF
>TRBD1|TRBJ1-5|TRBV6-2/TRBV6-3|.
TGTGCCAGCAATTCAGGGGGCGCGGGTCAGTCCCAACATTTT
CASNSGGAGQSQHF
>TRBD2|TRBJ2-7|TRBV6-2/TRBV6-3|many
TGTGCCAGCAGCGGGAGGGCTTACGAGCAGTACTTC
CASSGRAYEQYF
>.|TRBJ2-1|TRBV10-3|.
TGTACCATCAGGGCCCAGGGGATGGCGGGGTCCTACAATGAGCAGTTCTTC
CTIRAQGMAGSYNEQFF
>TRBD2|TRBJ2-6|TRBV28|.
TGTGCCAGCAGTTTGATAGCGGGAGGCGCTGTGGCCAACGTCCTGACTTTC
CASSLIAGGAVANVLTF
>.|TRBJ2-3|TRBV11-2|many
TGTGCCAGCAGCCAGGGACCTGACACAGATACGCAGTATTTT
CASSQGPDTDTQYF
>.|TRBJ2-1|TRBV20-1|.
TGCAGTGCTAGTGGGCTAGCCACGACAAGGGAGCAGTTCTTC
CSASGLATTREQFF
>.|TRBJ2-3|TRBV10-3|many
TGTGCCATCAAACCGACAGCAAGCACAGATACGCAGTATTTT
CAIKPTASTDTQYF
>TRBD1|TRBJ2-6|TRBV4-1|many
TGCGCCAGCAGCCAACCGGGACAGGGTATTCCTGGGGCCAACGTCCTGACTTTC
CASSQPGQGIPGANVLTF
>.|TRBJ1-2|TRBV5-1|few
TGCGCCAGCAGCTTGGCCGGGACAACGAACTATGGCTACACCTTC
CASSLAGTTNYGYTF
>.|TRBJ2-2|TRBV28|few
TGTGCCAGCGGACCCCCAAGGAACACCGGGGAGCTGTTTTTT
CASGPPRNTGELFF
>.|TRBJ1-4|TRBV30|few
TGTGCCTGGAGTGACGAAACCGCACCGGCAACTAATGAAAAACTGTTTTTT
CAWSDETAPATNEKLFF
>TRBD1|TRBJ2-7|TRBV11-1|.
TGTGTCATCAGCACCGGGACAGGGGTATACGAGCAGTACTTC
CVISTGTGVYEQYF
>.|TRBJ1-4|TRBV28|.
.
CASSLSGFAAGNEKRFF
>.|TRBJ1-2|TRBV6-1|many
TGTGCCAGCGGGCAGGGAAATGACTATGGCTACACCTTC
CASGQGNDYGYTF
>.|TRBJ2-5|TRBV6-5|many
TGTGCCAGTACGACATCCGGGCCCTTATCGGAGACCCAGTACTTC
CASTTSGPLSETQYF
>TRBD1|TRBJ2-1|TRBV7-9|.
TGTGCCAGCAGCAATACAGGGGTCGAGCAGTTCTTC
CASSNTGVEQFF
>.|TRBJ2-3|TRBV11-2|.
TGTGCCAGCAGCTTGGGGCCGCCAGGTAGCGGCACAGATACGCAGTATTTT
CASSLGPPGSGTDTQYF
>TRBD2|TRBJ2-3|TRBV6-5|.
TGTGCCTGCAGTCCTAGCGGGGGAACGGATACGCAGTATTTT
CACSPSGGTDTQYF
>TRBD2|TRBJ2-5|TRBV30|.
TGTGCCTGGACTAGCGGGCCCCCCCAAGAGACCCAGTACTTC
CAWTSGPPQETQYF
>.|TRBJ2-7|TRBV6-2/TRBV6-3|few
TGTGCCAGCAGTGGGGCTCCCTACGAGCAGTACTTC
CASSGAPYEQYF
>.|TRBJ2-2|TRBV7-6|.
TGTGCCAGCAGCTCCGTTGGCGGTTCCGGGGAGCTGTTTTTT
CASSSVGGSGELFF
>.|TRBJ2-5|TRBV6-5|.
TGTGCCAGCACCCCGAGGGTGGGAGAGACCCAGTACTTC
CASTPRVGETQYF
>.|TRBJ2-3|TRBV5-6|.
TGTGCCAGGAGCTTGGGGTCAGCTAGCACAGATACGCAGTATTTT
CARSLGSASTDTQYF